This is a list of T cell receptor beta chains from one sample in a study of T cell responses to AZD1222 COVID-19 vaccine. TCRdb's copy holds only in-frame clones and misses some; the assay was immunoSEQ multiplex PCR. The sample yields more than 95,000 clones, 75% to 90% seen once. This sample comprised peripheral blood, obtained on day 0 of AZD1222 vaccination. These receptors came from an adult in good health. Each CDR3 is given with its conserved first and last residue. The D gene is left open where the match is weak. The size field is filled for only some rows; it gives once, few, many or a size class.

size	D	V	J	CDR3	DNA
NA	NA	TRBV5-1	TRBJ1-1	CASSLSRTEAFF	TGCGCCAGCAGCTTGAGTCGGACTGAAGCTTTCTTT
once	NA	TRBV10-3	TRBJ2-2	CAIGRSGENTGELFF	TGTGCCATCGGACGTAGCGGAGAGAACACCGGGGAGCTGTTTTTT
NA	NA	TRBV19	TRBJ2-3	CASSIAGTGQGTQYF	TGTGCCAGTAGTATAGCAGGGACCGGGCAGGGTACGCAGTATTTT
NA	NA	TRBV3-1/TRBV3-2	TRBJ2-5	CASSQGTLGQTQYF	TGTGCCAGCAGCCAAGGGACCCTGGGTCAAACCCAGTACTTC
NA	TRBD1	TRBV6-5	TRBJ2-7	CASSHQGQGIDEQYF	TGTGCCAGCAGCCACCAGGGACAGGGAATCGACGAGCAGTACTTC
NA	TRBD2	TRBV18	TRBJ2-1	CASSRGGDNEQFF	TGTGCCAGCTCACGCGGGGGGGACAATGAGCAGTTCTTC
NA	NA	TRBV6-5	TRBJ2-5	CASSWTLTVQETQYF	TGTGCCAGCAGTTGGACTTTGACAGTCCAAGAGACCCAGTACTTC
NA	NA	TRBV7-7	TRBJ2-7	CASSLAGSYEQYF	TGTGCCAGCAGCTTAGCAGGTTCCTACGAGCAGTACTTC
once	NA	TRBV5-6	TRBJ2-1	CASSPRDGYNEQFF	TGTGCCAGCAGCCCCAGGGACGGTTACAATGAGCAGTTCTTC
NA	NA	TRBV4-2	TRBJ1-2	CASSQDLGRGNYGYTF	TGTGCCAGCAGCCAAGATCTGGGCAGGGGTAACTATGGCTACACCTTC
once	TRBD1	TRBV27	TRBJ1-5	CASSPSDRGPFQPQHF	TGTGCCAGCAGTCCGTCGGACAGGGGACCGTTTCAGCCCCAGCATTTT
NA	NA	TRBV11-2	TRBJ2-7	CASSLVPPLRGTTYEQYF	TGTGCCAGCAGCTTGGTGCCGCCCCTTCGGGGGACCACCTACGAGCAGTACTTC
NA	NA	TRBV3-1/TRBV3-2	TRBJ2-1	CASRAYNEQFF	TGTGCCAGCAGGGCCTACAATGAGCAGTTCTTC
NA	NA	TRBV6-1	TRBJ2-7	CASSEFWAGRPYEQYF	TGTGCCAGCAGTGAATTTTGGGCAGGGAGACCCTACGAGCAGTACTTC
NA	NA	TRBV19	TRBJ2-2	CASSVDRYTGELFF	TGTGCCAGTAGCGTCGACAGATACACCGGGGAGCTGTTTTTT
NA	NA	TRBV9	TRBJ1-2	CASSVAAGRLDYGYTF	TGTGCCAGCAGCGTAGCCGCCGGGAGACTCGACTATGGCTACACCTTC
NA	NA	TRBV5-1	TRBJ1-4	CASSLRKGPNEKLFF	TGCGCCAGCAGCTTGAGGAAGGGTCCTAATGAAAAACTGTTTTTT
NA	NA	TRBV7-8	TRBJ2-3	CASTTSGGAGDTQYF	TGTGCCAGCACGACTAGTGGGGGGGCCGGAGATACGCAGTATTTT
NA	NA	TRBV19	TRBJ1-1	CASSLGSGLDEAFF	TGTGCCAGTAGTCTTGGAAGTGGTCTCGATGAAGCTTTCTTT
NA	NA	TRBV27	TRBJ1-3	CASNKHRWSGNTIYF	TGTGCCAGCAACAAGCACAGGTGGTCTGGAAACACCATATATTTT
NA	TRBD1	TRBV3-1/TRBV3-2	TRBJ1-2	CASRGQPSGYTF	TGTGCCAGCCGGGGACAGCCGAGTGGCTACACCTTC
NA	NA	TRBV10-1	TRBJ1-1	CASSVQPNTEAFF	TGCGCCAGCAGTGTCCAGCCGAACACTGAAGCTTTCTTT
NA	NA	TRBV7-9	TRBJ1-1	CASSLVGLLNTEAFF	TGTGCCAGCAGCTTAGTAGGCCTTCTGAACACTGAAGCTTTCTTT
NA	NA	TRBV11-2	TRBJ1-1	CASSLWGTEAFF	TGTGCCAGCAGCTTATGGGGAACTGAAGCTTTCTTT
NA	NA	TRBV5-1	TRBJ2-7	CASSLGDTFSYEQYF	TGCGCCAGCAGCTTGGGGGACACCTTCTCCTACGAGCAGTACTTC
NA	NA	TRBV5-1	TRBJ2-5	CASTQGQETQYF	TGCGCCAGCACTCAGGGCCAAGAGACCCAGTACTTC
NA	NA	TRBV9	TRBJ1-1	CASSARSSNTEAFF	TGTGCCAGCAGCGCCAGGTCCTCGAACACTGAAGCTTTCTTT
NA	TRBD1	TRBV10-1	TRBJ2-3	CASSAVTGGADTQYF	TGCGCCAGCAGTGCTGTGACAGGGGGCGCAGATACGCAGTATTTT
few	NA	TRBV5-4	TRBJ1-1	CASSLEYGGTEAFF	TGTGCCAGCAGCTTGGAGTATGGGGGCACTGAAGCTTTCTTT
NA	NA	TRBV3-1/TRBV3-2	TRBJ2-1	CASSLSLTQGNEQFF	TGTGCCAGCAGCCTCAGCCTCACTCAGGGCAATGAGCAGTTCTTC
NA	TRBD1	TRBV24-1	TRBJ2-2	CATSSGTGGSGELFF	TGTGCCACCAGCTCCGGGACAGGGGGGTCGGGGGAGCTGTTTTTT
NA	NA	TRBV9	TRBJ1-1	CASSVVGQLNTEAFF	TGTGCCAGCAGCGTAGTAGGACAATTGAACACTGAAGCTTTCTTT
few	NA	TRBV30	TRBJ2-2	CAWNRRGELFF	TGTGCCTGGAACCGGCGAGGGGAGCTGTTTTTT
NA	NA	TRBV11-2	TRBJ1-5	CASSPYGGANFNQPQHF	TGTGCCAGCAGCCCCTACGGGGGCGCAAATTTCAATCAGCCCCAGCATTTT
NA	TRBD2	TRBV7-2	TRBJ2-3	CASSPGTSYTTDTQYF	TGTGCCAGCAGCCCCGGGACTAGTTATACCACAGATACGCAGTATTTT
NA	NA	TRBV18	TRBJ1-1	CASSPGEGRNTEAFF	TGTGCCAGCTCACCCGGGGAGGGGAGGAACACTGAAGCTTTCTTT
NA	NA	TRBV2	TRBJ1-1	CASSSRRDTEAFF	TGTGCCAGCAGTAGTCGGAGGGACACTGAAGCTTTCTTT
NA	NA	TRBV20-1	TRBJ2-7	CSASDSSAYEQYF	TGCAGTGCCAGTGACTCTAGTGCCTACGAGCAGTACTTC
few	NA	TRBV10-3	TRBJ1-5	CAIRDAGNQPQHF	TGTGCCATCAGGGATGCAGGCAATCAGCCCCAGCATTTT
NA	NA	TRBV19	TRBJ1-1	CASTEYLGGGDTEAFF	TGTGCCAGTACCGAATACCTAGGGGGAGGGGACACTGAAGCTTTCTTT
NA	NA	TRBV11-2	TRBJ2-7	CASSLEVSYEQYF	TGTGCCAGCAGCTTAGAGGTCAGTTACGAGCAGTACTTC
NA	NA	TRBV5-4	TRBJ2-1	CASSLDPGGTYNEQFF	TGTGCCAGCAGCTTGGACCCGGGGGGCACCTACAATGAGCAGTTCTTC
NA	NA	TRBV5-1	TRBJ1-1	CASSLAATQNTEAFF	TGCGCCAGCAGCTTGGCCGCGACACAGAACACTGAAGCTTTCTTT
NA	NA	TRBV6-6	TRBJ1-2	CASSSPGTGSEGYTF	TGTGCCAGCAGCTCACCGGGGACCGGGAGTGAAGGCTACACCTTC
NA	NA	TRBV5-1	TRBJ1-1	CASSLRGATEAFF	TGCGCCAGCAGCTTGCGGGGGGCCACTGAAGCTTTCTTT
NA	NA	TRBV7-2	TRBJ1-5	CASRYTVNNQPQHF	TGTGCCAGCAGGTATACAGTAAACAATCAGCCCCAGCATTTT
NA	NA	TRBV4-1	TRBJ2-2	CASSQGSRGSANTGELFF	TGCGCCAGCAGCCAAGGGTCGAGGGGGTCCGCGAACACCGGGGAGCTGTTTTTT
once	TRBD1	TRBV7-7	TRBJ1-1	CASSPGTGSGAEAFF	TGTGCCAGCAGCCCCGGGACAGGGTCGGGGGCTGAAGCTTTCTTT
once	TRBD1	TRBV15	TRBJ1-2	CATSSDETGLYGYTF	TGTGCCACCAGCAGTGACGAGACAGGGCTGTATGGCTACACCTTC
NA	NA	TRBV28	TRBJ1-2	CASSFWQGRSGYTF	TGTGCCAGCAGTTTTTGGCAGGGAAGAAGTGGCTACACCTTC
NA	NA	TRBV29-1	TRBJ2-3	CSVTWVGTDTQYF	TGCAGCGTTACTTGGGTAGGCACAGATACGCAGTATTTT
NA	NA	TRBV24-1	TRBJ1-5	CATSDFYSNQPQHF	TGTGCCACCAGTGATTTCTATAGCAATCAGCCCCAGCATTTT
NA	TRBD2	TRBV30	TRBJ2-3	CAWSVLAGGFSTDTQYF	TGTGCCTGGAGTGTACTAGCGGGGGGCTTTAGCACAGATACGCAGTATTTT
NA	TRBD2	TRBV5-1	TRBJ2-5	CASSLESSGEQETQYF	TGCGCCAGCAGCTTGGAGTCTAGCGGGGAACAAGAGACCCAGTACTTC
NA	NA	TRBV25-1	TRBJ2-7	CASRGQTYEQYF	TGTGCCAGCAGAGGACAGACCTACGAGCAGTACTTC
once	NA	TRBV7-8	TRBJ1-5	CASSDRGRVNNQPQHF	TGTGCCAGCAGCGATCGCGGACGGGTCAACAATCAGCCCCAGCATTTT
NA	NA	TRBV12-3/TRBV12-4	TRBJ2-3	CASSWWGVDTQYF	TGTGCCAGCAGTTGGTGGGGGGTGGATACGCAGTATTTT
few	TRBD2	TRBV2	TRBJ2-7	CASSQLAVGNGEQYF	TGTGCCAGCAGTCAACTAGCGGTGGGGAACGGCGAGCAGTACTTC